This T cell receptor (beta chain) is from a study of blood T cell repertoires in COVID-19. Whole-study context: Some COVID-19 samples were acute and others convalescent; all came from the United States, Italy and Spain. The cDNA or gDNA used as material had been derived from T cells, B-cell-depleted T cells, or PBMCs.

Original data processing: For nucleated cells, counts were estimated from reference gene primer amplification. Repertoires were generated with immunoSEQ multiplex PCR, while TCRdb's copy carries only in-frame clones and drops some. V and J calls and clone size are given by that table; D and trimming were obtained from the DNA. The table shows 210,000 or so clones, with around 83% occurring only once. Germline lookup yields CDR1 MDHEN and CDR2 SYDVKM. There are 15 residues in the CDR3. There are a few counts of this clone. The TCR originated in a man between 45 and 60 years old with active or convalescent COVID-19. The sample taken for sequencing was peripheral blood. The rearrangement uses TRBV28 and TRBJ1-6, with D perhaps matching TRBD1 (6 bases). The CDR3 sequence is CATTGLLDYNSPLHF. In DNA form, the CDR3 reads TGTGCAACCACAGGGCTTCTCGACTATAATTCACCCCTCCACTTT. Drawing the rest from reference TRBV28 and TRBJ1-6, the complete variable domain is DVKVTQSSRYLVKRTGEKVFLECVQDMDHENMFWYRQDPGLGLRLIYFSYDVKMKEKGDIPEGYSVSREKKERFSLILESASTNQTSMYLCATTGLLDYNSPLHFGNGTRLTVT.